A single sample is the source of the 20 T cell receptor beta chains below, sequenced in a study of circulating CD8 cells and anti-PD-1 response in melanoma. Live CD3+CD8+TCRalphabeta+ cells were sorted into four subsets by PD-1 and/or TIGIT. The QIAseq Immune Repertoire TCR panel built the libraries from roughly 16 ng of total RNA. TCRdb re-analysed the reads in MiXCR, keeping a single row per CDR3 protein. The table includes just under 500 distinct CDR3 sequences, more than 7% detected once. The sample in question was CD8+ T cells from PBMCs, obtained at baseline or after one month of anti-PD-1 therapy (not recorded which). These receptors originate from a human donor with melanoma.

By share, this clonotype ranks as medium-sized. V and J are TRBV12-3 or TRBV12-4 and TRBJ2-7; 11 nucleotides match TRBD1. V dropped 4 bases and J dropped 6; count of bases not matched to a gene: 11. There are 16 residues in the CDR3. The CDR3 nucleotides are TGTGCCAGCAGTTCGTGGAGTGATGGGACAGGGGGCGAGCAGTACTTC. Translating gives CASSSWSDGTGGEQYF.

Relative to its sample, this clonotype is medium-sized. The chain uses TRBV5-4 and TRBJ2-1, with D possibly matching TRBD2 (5 bases). Germline V gene lookup returns CDR1 SGHNT and CDR2 YYREEE (reference sequence). The CDR3 sequence is 14 residues long. Trimming took 3 bases from V and 4 from J, leaving 11 bases between them. The CDR3, as DNA: TGTGCCAGCAGCTCTCGGGGAGCTTACAATGAGCAGTTCTTC. This gives the protein CASSSRGAYNEQFF. The complete variable domain, with remaining parts taken from reference TRBV5-4 and TRBJ2-1, reads ETGVTQSPTHLIKTRGQQVTLRCSSQSGHNTVSWYQQALGQGPQFIFQYYREEENGRGNFPPRFSGLQFPNYSSELNVNALELDDSALYLCASSSRGAYNEQFFGPGTRLTVL.

This clonotype qualifies as hyperexpanded. The chain is built from TRBV29-1 and TRBJ2-5, with D maybe TRBD2 (6 bases). V was shortened by 4 bases and J by 4 bases, with 16 bases between the two germline ends. This CDR3 is 14 amino acids long. Germline-derived CDR1 and CDR2 are SQVTM and ANQGSEA. Here the CDR3 reads CSVVFGGWLETQYF. CDR3 bases: TGCAGCGTTGTGTTTGGGGGGTGGTTAGAGACCCAGTACTTC.

This clonotype was seen once. A clone one base away is much larger, so this may be a read error. The conserved phenylalanine or tryptophan normally closing the CDR3 is absent here, so this likely arose from a read error. This chain links TRBV9 with TRBJ2-5; D possibly corresponds to TRBD1 (6 bases). The germline V gene has CDR1 SGDLS and CDR2 YYNGEE. This CDR3 region has 15 residues. Deletions cut 0 bases from V and 5 bases from J, with 14 bases between. The CDR3 nucleotides are TGTGCCAGCAGCGTAGTCGGGACACCCACCGAGACCCAGTACTTA. As protein: CASSVVGTPTETQYL.

There are a few counts of this clonotype. This may arise from a read error, as a much more abundant clone is one base away. The chain uses TRBV18 and TRBJ1-1; D gene uncertain. CDR1 and CDR2 from the germline V gene are KGHSH and LQKENI. The CDR3 has 16 residues. The CDR3 here is CASSPEGLGRVTEVFF. CDR3 DNA sequence: TGTGCCAGCTCACCAGAGGGATTGGGAAGGGTCACTGAAGTTTTCTTT. Variable domain in full (rest from reference TRBV18 and TRBJ1-1): NAGVMQNPRHLVRRRGQEARLRCSPMKGHSHVYWYRQLPEEGLKFMVYLQKENIIDESGMPKERFSAEFPKEGPSILRIQQVVRGDSAAYFCASSPEGLGRVTEVFFGQGTRLTVV.

The chain uses TRBV5-6 and TRBJ2-7; unclear D gene. Germline V gene lookup returns CDR1 SGHDT and CDR2 YYEEEE. The CDR3 contains 14 residues. V was cut by 6 bases and J by 2 bases, with 15 bases left in between. The DNA of the CDR3 is TGTGCCAGCACCTCCAGGAGCAGGACCTACGAGCAGTACTTC. Protein sequence: CASTSRSRTYEQYF. Combining the CDR3 with reference TRBV5-6 and TRBJ2-7 gives the whole variable domain DAGVTQSPTHLIKTRGQQVTLRCSPKSGHDTVSWYQQALGQGPQFIFQYYEEEERQRGNFPDRFSGHQFPNYSSELNVNALLLGDSALYLCASTSRSRTYEQYFGPGTRLTVT.

This clonotype counts as large (0.1 to 1%). V gene TRBV19 combines with J gene TRBJ2-1; no reliable D call. From germline, CDR1 is LNHDA and CDR2 SQIVND (reference sequence). This CDR3 has 13 amino acids. V lost 5 bases to trimming and J lost 4 bases, with 9 bases between them. The CDR3 reads CASSPGSYNEQFF. DNA of the CDR3: TGTGCCAGTAGTCCAGGCTCTTACAATGAGCAGTTCTTC.

This clonotype is classed as medium-sized. V and J are TRBV19 and TRBJ1-1; no reliable D call. Between the trimmed V and J ends, which lost 3 bases and 0 bases, there was a span of 5 bases. The germline V gene has CDR1 LNHDA and CDR2 SQIVND (reference sequence). CDR3 length: 13 amino acids. CDR3 DNA: TGTGCCAGTAGTATTTCGGTGAACACTGAAGCTTTCTTT. As protein: CASSISVNTEAFF. Variable domain in full (rest from reference TRBV19 and TRBJ1-1): DGGITQSPKYLFRKEGQNVTLSCEQNLNHDAMYWYRQDPGQGLRLIYYSQIVNDFQKGDIAEGYSVSREKKESFPLTVTSAQKNPTAFYLCASSISVNTEAFFGQGTRLTVV.

By share of the sample, this clonotype is large. The gene calls are TRBV7-3 and TRBJ2-2; no definite D call. The CDR3 has 13 residues. Per the germline V gene, CDR1 is SGHTA and CDR2 is FQGTGA. V shed 5 bases and J shed 4 bases, with 8 bases lying between them. CDR3 region: CASSPSTTGELFF. In nucleotides, the CDR3 is TGTGCCAGCAGCCCTTCAACCACCGGGGAGCTGTTTTTT.

This clonotype qualifies as medium-sized. V gene TRBV2 combines with J gene TRBJ2-3; 8 bases agree with TRBD2. The CDR3 is 15 amino acids. Unmatched junction bases numbered 7, after V lost 6 bases and J lost 2 bases. Germline assignment: CDR1 SNHLY and CDR2 FYNNEI. The chain's CDR3 is CASSVGSGATDTQYF. In nucleotides, the CDR3 is TGTGCCAGCAGCGTCGGTAGCGGGGCCACAGATACGCAGTATTTT. The full variable domain, its missing parts supplied by reference TRBV2 and TRBJ2-3, is EPEVTQTPSHQVTQMGQEVILRCVPISNHLYFYWYRQILGQKVEFLVSFYNNEISEKSEIFDDQFSVERPDGSNFTLKIRSTKLEDSAMYFCASSVGSGATDTQYFGPGTRLTVL.

By share, this clonotype counts as large. J is TRBJ2-6 and V is TRBV5-1, with 9 bases aligning to TRBD1. The V gene's germline CDR1 is SGHRS and CDR2 YFSETQ. V gave up 5 bases and J gave up 0 bases; unmatched junction bases: 6. The CDR3 is made up of 17 amino acids. The CDR3 DNA sequence: TGCGCCAGCAGACAGGGGGCGTCTGTCTCTGGGGCCAACGTCCTGACTTTC. Translation: CASRQGASVSGANVLTF.

As to this clonotype: A much larger clonotype is one base distant, so this may be a read error. The chain is built from TRBV27 and TRBJ1-2; the match to TRBD1 covers 8 bases. The J segment lost 4 bases and the V segment lost 8 bases, leaving 6 bases of the junction unmatched. Germline values: CDR1 MNHEY, CDR2 SMNVEV (reference sequence). CDR3 length: 13 amino acids. This CDR3 reads CASGGDRSYGYTF. The CDR3 nucleotides read TGTGCCAGCGGCGGGGACAGGTCCTATGGCTACACCTTC.

By proportion, this clonotype is medium-sized. The chain combines TRBV6-6 with TRBJ2-3, with D perhaps matching TRBD2 (7 bases). Germline V lookup: CDR1 MNHNY, CDR2 SVGAGI (reference sequence). Trimming pared 7 bases from V and 1 base from J, leaving 15 bases between. This CDR3 is 15 amino acids long. The CDR3 DNA is TGTGCCAGCACCCTGCGGGGGCTGGGCACAGATACGCAGTATTTT. Amino acid sequence: CASTLRGLGTDTQYF.

This clonotype qualifies as medium-sized. J is TRBJ1-2 and V is TRBV4-1; D uncertain. Per germline, CDR1 MGHRA and CDR2 YSYEKL. The CDR3 consists of 14 residues. Trimming removed 0 bases at V and 3 bases at J, with 8 bases between. The CDR3 region has the DNA TGCGCCAGCAGCCAAGATCCCCAGGACTATGGCTACACCTTC. It translates to CASSQDPQDYGYTF.

This clonotype is categorized as medium-sized (0.01 to 0.1%). The DNA of the CDR3 is TGTGCCAGCAGCTTGGGGCAGGGGGTAGGGTCACCCCTCCACTTT. Translating gives CASSLGQGVGSPLHF. V usage is TRBV5-6 and J usage is TRBJ1-6; 7 positions match TRBD1. Germline lookup yields CDR1 SGHDT and CDR2 YYEEEE. V lost 0 bases, J lost 10 bases, and 7 bases stayed unmatched. This CDR3 spans 15 amino acids.

This clonotype is labeled medium-sized. The CDR3 protein is CASSYNRDEQYF. CDR3 DNA: TGTGCCAGCAGTTACAACAGGGACGAGCAGTACTTC. The genes are TRBV6-2 or TRBV6-3 and TRBJ2-7, with a weak D call TRBD1 (6 bases). Trimming stripped 2 bases from V and 5 bases from J, with 7 bases between. This CDR3 has 12 residues. Per the germline V gene, CDR1 is MNHEY and CDR2 is SVGEGT.

This clonotype is categorized as medium-sized. The chain is built from TRBV7-2 and TRBJ1-5; D ambiguous. V was trimmed by 1 base and J by 3 bases, leaving 7 bases between them. The CDR3 is made up of 14 amino acids. In germline, CDR1 is SGHTA, CDR2 FQGNSA. CDR3 amino acids: CASSLGLNNQPQHF. The CDR3 region has the DNA TGTGCCAGCAGCTTAGGTTTAAACAATCAGCCCCAGCATTTT.

By sample share, this clonotype is hyperexpanded. The chain employs TRBV19 and TRBJ2-1, with 8 bases that match TRBD2. Germline V lookup: CDR1 LNHDA, CDR2 SQIVND (reference sequence). After removal of 8 bases from V and 4 bases from J, the junction contained 10 bases not matched to a gene. The CDR3 consists of 15 residues. CDR3 coding DNA: TGTGCCAGTTCTGCTACTAGCGGACTATACAATGAGCAGTTCTTC. This gives the protein CASSATSGLYNEQFF. Together with reference TRBV19 and TRBJ2-1, the CDR3 gives the full variable domain: DGGITQSPKYLFRKEGQNVTLSCEQNLNHDAMYWYRQDPGQGLRLIYYSQIVNDFQKGDIAEGYSVSREKKESFPLTVTSAQKNPTAFYLCASSATSGLYNEQFFGPGTRLTVL.

This clonotype is deemed hyperexpanded. The chain combines TRBV27 with TRBJ2-3; D uncertain. The CDR3 is 15 amino acids. Trimming left V 3 bases short and J 0 bases short, with 10 bases between. Germline loops: CDR1 MNHEY, CDR2 SMNVEV (reference sequence). The CDR3 is CASSFELESTDTQYF. The CDR3 nucleotides read TGTGCCAGCAGTTTTGAGTTAGAAAGCACAGATACGCAGTATTTT.

The rearrangement joins TRBV7-9 to TRBJ2-2; tentative D call: TRBD2 (5 bases). V lost 8 bases and J lost 3, with 28 bases in between. Germline CDR1 and CDR2: SEHNR and FQNEAQ (reference sequence). The CDR3 is 19 amino acids. CDR3 nucleotides: TGTGCCAGCCACTTCGGTGTGAGGACGATCGGGGTGCACACCGGGGAGCTGTTTTTT. Its translation: CASHFGVRTIGVHTGELFF.